Listed below are T cell receptor beta chains from one sample, sequenced in a study of cytomegalovirus exposure and HLA in healthy donors. Assay: immunoSEQ multiplex PCR; the TCRdb copy retains only in-frame clones and omits some. In the table there are 200,000 to 250,000 clones, 55% to 75% of which are singletons. Specimen: PBMCs. The receptor source for this set is a man aged 35 to 55 in good health and CMV-seropositive. CDR3s include the opening cysteine and the closing phenylalanine or tryptophan. D genes are given only for firm matches. Expanded clones are given a class, and other clones once, few, many or no size at all.

CDR3nt: TGTGCCAGCAGGCCAGGGGGCAGGGGAAGCAATCAGCCCCAGCATTTT
CDR3aa: CASRPGGRGSNQPQHF
j_gene: TRBJ1-5
d_gene: TRBD1
abundance: NA
v_gene: TRBV27

CDR3nt: TGTGCCAGCAGCGTAACCGGGAGGTGGGAGACCCAGTACTTC
CDR3aa: CASSVTGRWETQYF
j_gene: TRBJ2-5
d_gene: TRBD2
abundance: NA
v_gene: TRBV9

CDR3nt: TGTGCCAGCAGCCACCCAGGTTCCTCTGGAAACACCATATATTTT
CDR3aa: CASSHPGSSGNTIYF
j_gene: TRBJ1-3
d_gene: NA
abundance: NA
v_gene: TRBV7-8

CDR3nt: TGCGCCAGCAGCGAACGGACTAGCGGGGGGACCGGGGAGCTGTTTTTT
CDR3aa: CASSERTSGGTGELFF
j_gene: TRBJ2-2
d_gene: TRBD2
abundance: NA
v_gene: TRBV5-1

CDR3nt: TGTGCCAGCAGCCCTTGGCTCCGGAACACTGAAGCTTTCTTT
CDR3aa: CASSPWLRNTEAFF
j_gene: TRBJ1-1
d_gene: NA
abundance: NA
v_gene: TRBV7-2

CDR3nt: TGTGCCAGCCCGGACAGGGAGGCCTCCTATGGCTACACCTTC
CDR3aa: CASPDREASYGYTF
j_gene: TRBJ1-2
d_gene: TRBD1
abundance: few
v_gene: TRBV11-2

CDR3nt: TGTGCCAGAAGCTTGGCGGGACACCATACCGGAGAGACCCAGTACTTC
CDR3aa: CARSLAGHHTGETQYF
j_gene: TRBJ2-5
d_gene: NA
abundance: NA
v_gene: TRBV5-3

CDR3nt: TGTGCCAGTAGTCGCTTGGGGACAGGGGCCCACGAGCAGTACTTC
CDR3aa: CASSRLGTGAHEQYF
j_gene: TRBJ2-7
d_gene: TRBD1
abundance: NA
v_gene: TRBV19

CDR3nt: TGTGCCAGCAGCGAAGGGGAGGCAGGGTGGGACACTGAAGCTTTCTTT
CDR3aa: CASSEGEAGWDTEAFF
j_gene: TRBJ1-1
d_gene: NA
abundance: NA
v_gene: TRBV13

CDR3nt: TGTGCCATCAGTGTATTAATAACGGATGAGCAGTTCTTC
CDR3aa: CAISVLITDEQFF
j_gene: TRBJ2-1
d_gene: NA
abundance: NA
v_gene: TRBV10-3

CDR3nt: TGTGCCAGCAGGCCACGTACCGGGACATCCTACGAGCAGTACTTC
CDR3aa: CASRPRTGTSYEQYF
j_gene: TRBJ2-7
d_gene: NA
abundance: NA
v_gene: TRBV6-6

CDR3nt: TGTGCCAGCAGCCTAGACAGGGCGGACTATGGCTACACCTTC
CDR3aa: CASSLDRADYGYTF
j_gene: TRBJ1-2
d_gene: TRBD1
abundance: NA
v_gene: TRBV6-5

CDR3nt: TGTGCCAGCAGTTTGTGGACGGAGGGGAGGAACACTGAAGCTTTCTTT
CDR3aa: CASSLWTEGRNTEAFF
j_gene: TRBJ1-1
d_gene: NA
abundance: NA
v_gene: TRBV28

CDR3nt: TGTGCCAGCAGTTGGGACAGGGGGCATGGGACCCAGTACTTC
CDR3aa: CASSWDRGHGTQYF
j_gene: TRBJ2-5
d_gene: TRBD1
abundance: few
v_gene: TRBV5-4

CDR3nt: TGTGCCAGCAGTTACTCGCAGGGGATCTACGAGCAGTACTTC
CDR3aa: CASSYSQGIYEQYF
j_gene: TRBJ2-7
d_gene: NA
abundance: NA
v_gene: TRBV6-5

CDR3nt: TGTGCCGGCACAGGGTCCGGCACAGATACGCAGTATTTT
CDR3aa: CAGTGSGTDTQYF
j_gene: TRBJ2-3
d_gene: NA
abundance: NA
v_gene: TRBV2

CDR3nt: TGTGCCAGCAGTGGGATGACGGGATACACAGATACGCAGTATTTT
CDR3aa: CASSGMTGYTDTQYF
j_gene: TRBJ2-3
d_gene: NA
abundance: NA
v_gene: TRBV2